The present T cell receptor (beta chain) was sequenced within a study of human T cells and chemical hapten exposure. Study information: Patch tests containing 0.01% DPC, applied to the upper back, were read at 6 days.

Sample time point: pre-sensitization, week 0. Treatment described: therapeutic diphenylcyclopropenone sensitization with weekly scalp DPC. In TCRdb, the RACE reads were re-called with MiXCR into one record per CDR3 protein. The sample has about 110,000 distinct CDR3 sequences; 9.5% to 15% are singletons. This sample comprised whole blood, obtained in connection with sensitization to the hapten diphenylcyclopropenone (DPC). The source is a woman between 45 and 60 years old with alopecia areata. Some clones in this sample may be carry-over from other donors' samples.

The CDR3 loop reads CATSDPNPSSYNEQFF. CDR3 DNA: TGTGCCACCAGTGATCCAAACCCGAGCTCCTACAATGAGCAGTTCTTC. The gene calls are TRBV24-1 and TRBJ2-1; D gene uncertain. Germline V gene lookup returns CDR1 KGHDR and CDR2 SFDVKD. The CDR3 covers 16 residues. V lost 3 bases to trimming and J lost 0 bases, with 11 bases between them.